This T cell receptor (beta chain) stems from a study of regulatory T cells in long-lasting Graves disease. This clonotype was picked up many times. Time point in this sample: newly diagnosed GD, antithyroid drugs for less than 3 months. RNA extracted from PBMCs served as the sequencing template. CDR3 length: 18 amino acids. CDR1 and CDR2 from the germline V gene are SGHAT and FQNNGV. V lost 3 bases and J lost 0; bases outside the gene matches: 9. iRepertoire HTBI primers and Arm-PCR of CDR3 regions built TCR beta libraries. A single record per CDR3 protein comes from TCRdb applying MiXCR to the multiplex PCR reads. The sample records some 370,000 distinct CDR3 sequences, about an eighth being singletons. The same sample was also used in a study of T cells in Graves' hyperthyroidism and ophthalmopathy. That source reports: The HTBI primer set was used in a first-round RT-PCR of the TCR CDR3.

Here the sequenced sample was peripheral blood mononuclear cells (PBMCs), taken at new diagnosis, from a patient treated with antithyroid drugs. The chain combines TRBV11-2 with TRBJ2-1; 9 positions agree with TRBD2. This TCR came from a woman aged 18 to 35 with Graves disease. CDR3 DNA sequence: TGTGCCAGCAGCTTGCTAGCGGGACTAGCAAACTCCTACAATGAGCAGTTCTTC. It is translated as CASSLLAGLANSYNEQFF.